This TCR beta chain was recorded in a study of T cell responses to AZD1222 COVID-19 vaccine. Generated by immunoSEQ multiplex PCR, the TCRdb table keeps only in-frame clones and is missing some. The sample yields more than 55,000 clones, over 60% seen once. Study conclusions and caveats: Most donors were white British and more were female, and clonal diversity was possibly underestimated.

CDR1 is MGHRA, CDR2 YSYEKL, per germline. The CDR3 sequence is 17 residues long. Between the trimmed V and J ends, which lost 1 base and 1 base, there was a span of 16 bases. Of note for this clone: Its specificity is unknown.

This TCR was sampled from an adult who received the AZD1222 COVID-19 vaccine. The chain combines TRBV4-1 with TRBJ1-2; D gene unclear. The starting material was peripheral blood, obtained 28 days after the second AZD1222 dose. The CDR3: CASSQGPEGKGNYGYTF. The CDR3, as DNA: TGCGCCAGCAGCCAAGGTCCAGAGGGAAAGGGTAACTATGGCTACACCTTC.